The 12 T cell receptor beta chains below were found in one sample sequenced in a study of monozygotic twins with inflammatory bowel disease. Reprocessing the 5' RACE reads, TCRdb reports a single entry for every CDR3 protein and omits DNA. The sample holds under 200,000 distinct CDR3 sequences. The specimen was blood. The origin of the receptors is a human donor with ulcerative colitis or Crohn's disease, or a healthy co-twin of an affected twin (not recorded which).

The chain employs TRBV5-1 and TRBJ1-1. Germline V gives CDR1 SGHRS, CDR2 YFSETQ. The CDR3 length is 14 residues. CDR3 sequence reads: CASSYADLNTEAFF.

The CDR3 spells CASVFKVAGELFF. The chain carries TRBV7-9 and TRBJ2-2. Germline assignment: CDR1 SEHNR and CDR2 FQNEAQ (reference sequence). The CDR3 totals 13 residues.

The chain has TRBV5-5 and TRBJ1-6; TCRdb selects TRBD1, and the lack of DNA leaves this call unchecked. CDR3 size: 15 residues. CDR1 is SGHKS, CDR2 YYEKEE, per germline (reference sequence). The CDR3: CASTGGQGGYSPLHF.

CDR3 region: CASSLVRGPNTGELFF. The chain links TRBV6-1 to TRBJ2-2; TCRdb selects TRBD1, and the lack of DNA leaves this call unchecked. The germline V gene has CDR1 MNHNS and CDR2 SASEGT. This CDR3 has 16 amino acids.

This chain uses TRBV7-2 with TRBJ1-1; TCRdb's D gene call, TRBD1, goes unchecked for lack of DNA. There are 15 residues in the CDR3. The germline V gene encodes CDR1 SGHTA and CDR2 FQGNSA. The CDR3 is CASSFNRVGGTEAFF. The whole variable domain, filled in from reference TRBV7-2 and TRBJ1-1, reads GAGVSQSPSNKVTEKGKDVELRCDPISGHTALYWYRQSLGQGLEFLIYFQGNSAPDKSGLPSDRFSAERTGGSVSTLTIQRTQQEDSAVYLCASSFNRVGGTEAFFGQGTRLTVV.

J is TRBJ2-3 and V is TRBV4-2; TCRdb's assignment of TRBD2 cannot be checked, as there is no DNA. CDR3 length equals 16 residues. The germline CDR1 and CDR2 sequences are LGHNA and YNFKEQ. Here the CDR3 reads CASSQGGGEGTDTQYF.

The rearrangement joins TRBV11-3 to TRBJ2-5; TCRdb lists TRBD2, though no DNA is available to test this call. The CDR3 consists of 14 residues. CDR1 SGHNT and CDR2 YENEEA come from the germline V gene. CDR3 region: CASSSRDSKQTQYF.

This chain links TRBV3-1 with TRBJ2-5. The germline V gene has CDR1 LGHDT and CDR2 YNNKEL (reference sequence). The CDR3 totals 13 residues. The CDR3 sequence is CASSKGRQETQYF.

This sequence joins TRBV6-1 and TRBJ1-3. CDR3 length equals 15 residues. The V gene's germline CDR1 is MNHNS and CDR2 SASEGT. This CDR3 reads CASSQGPSSGNTIYF.

This rearrangement joins TRBV3-1 to TRBJ1-5. The CDR3 covers 13 residues. Germline V gives CDR1 LGHDT, CDR2 YNNKEL (reference sequence). CDR3 sequence: CASSPIPSQPQHF.

This chain links TRBV9 with TRBJ2-2; no DNA is available, so the TRBD1 call from TCRdb remains unchecked. CDR1 SGDLS and CDR2 YYNGEE come from the germline V gene. The CDR3 spans 16 residues. The CDR3 spells CASSTRDRPNTGELFF.

The chain links TRBV12-3 or TRBV12-4 to TRBJ2-4; there is no DNA to check the TCRdb D call of TRBD2. CDR3 length equals 14 residues. CDR3 sequence reads: CASSTRDYQGIQYF.